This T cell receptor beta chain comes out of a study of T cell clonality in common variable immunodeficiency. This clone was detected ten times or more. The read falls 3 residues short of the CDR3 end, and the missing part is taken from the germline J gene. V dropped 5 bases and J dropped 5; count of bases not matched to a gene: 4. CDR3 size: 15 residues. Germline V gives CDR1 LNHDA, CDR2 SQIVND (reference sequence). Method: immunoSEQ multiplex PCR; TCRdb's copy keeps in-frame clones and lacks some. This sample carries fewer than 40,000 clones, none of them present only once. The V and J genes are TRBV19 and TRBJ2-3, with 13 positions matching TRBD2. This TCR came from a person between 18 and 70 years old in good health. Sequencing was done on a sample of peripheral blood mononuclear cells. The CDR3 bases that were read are TGTGCCAGTAGTCCAACTAGCGGGAGGGGAGATACG. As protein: CASSPTSGRGDT. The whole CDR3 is CASSPTSGRGDTQYF.